The source of this TCR beta chain is a study of CD4 T cells in relation to SARS-CoV-2 and coronaviruses. Across the whole study: Crossreactive spike epitopes shared across donors were mapped to their HLA restriction.

TCRdb keeps only in-frame clones here, not all; method: immunoSEQ multiplex PCR. Of approximately 50,000 clones in the sample, about 90% were seen once. The study's findings and limits: Crossreactive clones expanded significantly less to SARS-CoV-2 than monoreactive clones.

About this clone: Its target is not known.

CDR1 is SGHVS, CDR2 FQNEAQ, per germline. The CDR3 totals 14 residues. V shed 6 bases and J shed 3 bases, with 15 bases lying between them. The J gene is TRBJ2-7, the V gene TRBV7-8; D gene ambiguous. Sequenced: naive CD4+ T cells from PBMCs. Subset denoted: naive CD4+ T cells isolated by negative enrichment. The sequence came from an adult with COVID-19. The CDR3 sequence: CASSLRRSLYEQYF. The CDR3 DNA reads as TGTGCCAGCAGTCTGCGTCGGAGTCTCTACGAGCAGTACTTC.